This T cell receptor beta chain was recorded in a study of Graves' ophthalmopathy and Graves' hyperthyroidism. Study results and limitations: A 13-signature model separated ophthalmopathy from stable hyperthyroidism, reaching approximately 88% sensitivity and about 81% specificity cross-validated. Most expanded thyroid clonotypes above 0.001 frequency also appeared in blood.

Using RNA transcripts, the TCR beta CDR3 regions were amplified. HTBI primers were used in a first-round RT-PCR, which preceded a second-round multiplex PCR. One entry per CDR3 protein, called by TCRdb with MiXCR from the multiplex PCR reads. The profile shows about 550,000 distinct CDR3 sequences, about 35% of them singletons. Establishment of the diagnosis relied upon clinical symptoms, serum thyroxine, TRAb, thyroid ultrasound and orbital computed tomography. This clonotype was picked up a small number of times. Its antigen is not identified. An end of the junction differs from the germline gene, which may be a read error. Germline assignment: CDR1 SNHLY and CDR2 FYNNEI. The CDR3 length is 15 residues.

Sequencing input: peripheral blood or thyroid tissue (not recorded which). J is TRBJ2-7 and V is TRBV2; D possibly matches TRBD1 or TRBD2 (7 bases each). The sequence came from an adult man with Graves' hyperthyroidism. The CDR3 bases are TGTGCCAGCAGTGACCTGGTCGGGGGGACAGATACGCAGTATTTC. Translated, it gives CASSDLVGGTDTQYF.